This T cell receptor beta chain comes out of a study of shared T cell receptors in the human thymus. There are 18 residues in the CDR3. This table comes from immunoSEQ multiplex PCR, and its TCRdb copy is limited to in-frame clones, with some not included. The top ten clones hold about 0.01% of a sample with about 610,000 clones, 85% to 90% of them seen once. These data also featured in a second study, about human thymus T cells. That work adds: Resections removed during corrective heart surgery provided the thymus tissue used. What appeared biased in thymic and blood repertoires was the usage of V and J genes. Related research has reported that thymic repertoires overlap highly among unrelated individuals.

The chain has TRBV21-1 and TRBJ2-1; the table gives TRBD2 as D, unverified against the DNA. TRBV21-1 constitutes a pseudogene. Material for sequencing was thymocytes. The TCR originated in a boy in the first two years of life with a congenital heart defect. The CDR3 DNA reads TGTGCCAGCAGCAAATACCCCGGCAGGAGGAGCTCCTACAATGAGCAGTTCTTC. This codes for CASSKYPGRRSSYNEQFF.